Presented here are 8 T cell receptor beta chains from one specimen sequenced in a study of low-dose radiotherapy and immunotherapy resistance in tumors. TCRs underwent about 20 PCR cycles of amplification with a constant-region primer and V-primer adapter. One entry per CDR3 protein results from TCRdb running MiXCR on the reads. The data contain tens of thousands of distinct CDR3 sequences, 12% of them singletons. Described time point: before trial treatment. Sequences were derived from PBMCs, sampled before treatment. The receptors here all came from a female donor with ovarian cancer.

This clonotype appeared many times. This chain connects TRBV27 to TRBJ2-3, with D uncertain. Trimming took 3 bases from V and 6 from J, leaving 16 bases between them. The CDR3 covers 15 residues. Germline CDR1 MNHEY, CDR2 SMNVEV (reference sequence). CDR3 residues: CASSFIQPGFDTQYF. The CDR3, as DNA: TGTGCCAGCAGTTTTATACAACCCGGGTTTGATACGCAGTATTTT.

At least ten counts were recorded for this clonotype. This chain connects TRBV3-1 to TRBJ2-6, with 8 bases aligning to TRBD2. The CDR3 runs to 19 residues. Trimming removed 4 bases from V and 0 bases from J; junction bases left unmatched: 11. Per the germline V gene, CDR1 is LGHDT and CDR2 is YNNKEL (reference sequence). CDR3 in DNA: TGTGCCAGCAGCCGGGGGGGAGTAGCGGGAAGCTCTGGGGCCAACGTCCTGACTTTC. This gives the protein CASSRGGVAGSSGANVLTF.

Comment on this clonotype: A far more abundant clone sits one base away, making this likely a read error. The rearrangement uses TRBV6-8 and TRBJ2-3; D perhaps matches TRBD1 (6 bases). CDR3 length equals 15 residues. The germline gives CDR1 MNHGY, CDR2 SAAAGT. The CDR3 nucleotides are TGTGTCAGCAGCCTGCAGGGGCATCAGGGAGATACGCAGTATTTT. Its protein is CVSSLQGHQGDTQYF.

This clonotype was counted ten times or more. The V call is TRBV20-1, the J call TRBJ2-7, with TRBD1 matching 10 bases. Germline assignment: CDR1 DFQATT and CDR2 SNEGSKA (reference sequence). CDR3 length: 13 amino acids. V lost 6 bases and J lost 4; bases outside the gene matches: 6. CDR3 protein: CSARDRGGYEQYF. CDR3 nucleotides: TGCAGTGCGAGGGACAGGGGAGGTTACGAGCAGTACTTC.

This clonotype was seen many times. This chain uses TRBV5-1 with TRBJ2-1; TRBD1 might be the D (6 bases). This CDR3 is 15 amino acids long. Germline-derived CDR1 and CDR2 are SGHRS and YFSETQ. The V end lost 2 bases, the J end lost 7 bases, and 16 bases lay between the germline ends. The CDR3 region has the DNA TGCGCCAGCAGCTTACAACAGGGTGGATTGAATGAGCAGTTCTTC. Protein product: CASSLQQGGLNEQFF.

Ten or more counts support this clonotype. The chain joins TRBV19 to TRBJ2-2; 8 positions match TRBD1. This CDR3 region has 15 residues. V was pared by 10 bases and J by 0 bases, with 7 bases of the junction left unmatched. Per germline, CDR1 LNHDA and CDR2 SQIVND (reference sequence). CDR3: CATKADRANTGELFF. The CDR3 bases are TGTGCCACCAAAGCGGACAGGGCGAACACCGGGGAGCTGTTTTTT.

This clonotype came up many times. The chain couples TRBV6-6 to TRBJ1-2; D may be TRBD1 (5 bases). The V end was cut by 2 bases, the J end by 10 bases, with 17 bases between. This CDR3 is built from 14 residues. CDR1 is MNHNY, CDR2 SVGAGI, per germline (reference sequence). The CDR3 spells CASSYQGGNEAYTF. The CDR3 DNA reads as TGTGCCAGCAGTTACCAGGGAGGGAACGAGGCCTACACCTTC.

At least ten counts were recorded for this clonotype. V and J are TRBV19 and TRBJ2-1; TRBD2 aligns across 9 bases. From germline, CDR1 is LNHDA and CDR2 SQIVND (reference sequence). Germline trimming cut 5 bases from V and 8 bases from J; bases unmatched to any gene: 7. The CDR3 is made up of 14 amino acids. This CDR3 reads CASSAVAGAHEQFF. In DNA, the CDR3 is TGTGCCAGTAGTGCCGTAGCGGGGGCCCATGAGCAGTTCTTC.